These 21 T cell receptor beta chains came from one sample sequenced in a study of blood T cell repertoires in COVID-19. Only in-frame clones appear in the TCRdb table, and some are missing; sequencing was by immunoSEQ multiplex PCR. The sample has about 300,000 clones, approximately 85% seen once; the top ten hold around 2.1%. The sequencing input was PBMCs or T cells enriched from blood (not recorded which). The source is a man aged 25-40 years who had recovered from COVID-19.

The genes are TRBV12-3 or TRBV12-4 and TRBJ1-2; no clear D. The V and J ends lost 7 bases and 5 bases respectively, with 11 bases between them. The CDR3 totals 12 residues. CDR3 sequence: CASTQVSYGYTF. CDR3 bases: TGTGCCAGCACCCAAGTTAGTTATGGCTACACCTTC.

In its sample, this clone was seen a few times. For the CDR3, the DNA is TGTGCCAGCAGTGAATCATTACCCGTCGGTACTGAAGCTTTCTTT. Residues: CASSESLPVGTEAFF. J is TRBJ1-1 and V is TRBV6-1; D unclear. This CDR3 has 15 amino acids. The germline gives CDR1 MNHNS, CDR2 SASEGT. V lost 2 bases and J lost 5, with 15 bases in between.

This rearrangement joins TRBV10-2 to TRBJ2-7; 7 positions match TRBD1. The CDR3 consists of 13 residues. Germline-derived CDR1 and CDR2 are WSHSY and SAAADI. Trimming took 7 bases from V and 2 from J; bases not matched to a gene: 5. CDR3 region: CASKQGPAYEQYF. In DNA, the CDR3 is TGCGCCAGCAAACAGGGGCCTGCCTACGAGCAGTACTTC.

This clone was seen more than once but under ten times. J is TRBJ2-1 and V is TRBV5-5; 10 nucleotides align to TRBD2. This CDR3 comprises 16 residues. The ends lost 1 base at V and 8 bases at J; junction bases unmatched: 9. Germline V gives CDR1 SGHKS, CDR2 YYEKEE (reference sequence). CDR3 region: CASSLRERGGRYEQFF. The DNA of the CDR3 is TGTGCCAGCAGCTTGCGGGAGCGGGGGGGCAGGTATGAGCAGTTCTTC.

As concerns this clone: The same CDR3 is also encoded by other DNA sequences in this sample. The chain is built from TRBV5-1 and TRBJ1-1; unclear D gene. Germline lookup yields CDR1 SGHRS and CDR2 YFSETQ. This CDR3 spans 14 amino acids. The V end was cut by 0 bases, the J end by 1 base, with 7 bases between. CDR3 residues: CASSLAGQNTEAFF. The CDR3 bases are TGCGCCAGCAGCTTGGCCGGTCAGAACACTGAAGCTTTCTTT.

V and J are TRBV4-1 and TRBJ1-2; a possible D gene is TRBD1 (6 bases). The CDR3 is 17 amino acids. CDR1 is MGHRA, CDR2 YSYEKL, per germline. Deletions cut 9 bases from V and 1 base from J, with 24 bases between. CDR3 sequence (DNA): TGCGCCAGGGTGATGGGGACAACTGACCTATTTAACTATGGCTACACCTTC. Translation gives CARVMGTTDLFNYGYTF.

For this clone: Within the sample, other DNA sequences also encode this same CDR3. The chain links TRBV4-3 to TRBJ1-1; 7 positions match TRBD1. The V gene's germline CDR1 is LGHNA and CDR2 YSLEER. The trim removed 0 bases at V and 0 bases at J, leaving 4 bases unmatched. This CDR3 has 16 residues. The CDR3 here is CASSQDYGTVNTEAFF. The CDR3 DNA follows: TGCGCCAGCAGCCAAGATTACGGGACAGTGAACACTGAAGCTTTCTTT.

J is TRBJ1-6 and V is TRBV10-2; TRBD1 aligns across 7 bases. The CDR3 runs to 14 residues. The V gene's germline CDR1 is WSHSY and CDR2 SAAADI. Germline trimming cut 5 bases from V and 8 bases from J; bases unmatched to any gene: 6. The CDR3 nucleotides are TGCGCCAGCAGTAAGGGACAGAAGCATTCACCCCTCCACTTT. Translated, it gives CASSKGQKHSPLHF.

The CDR3 nucleotides read TGTGCCAGCAGTTTTCGGGGGAACAATGGCTACACCTTC. As protein: CASSFRGNNGYTF. The V and J genes are TRBV12-3 or TRBV12-4 and TRBJ1-2, with D possibly being TRBD1 (5 bases). V was trimmed by 3 bases and J by 6 bases, leaving 11 bases between them. This CDR3 has 13 residues.

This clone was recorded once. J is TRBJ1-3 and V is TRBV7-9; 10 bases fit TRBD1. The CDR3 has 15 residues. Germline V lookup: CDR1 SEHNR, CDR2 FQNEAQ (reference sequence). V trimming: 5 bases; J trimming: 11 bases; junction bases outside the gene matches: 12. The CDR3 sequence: CASSPNGTGARSIYF. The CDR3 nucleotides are TGTGCCAGCAGCCCAAACGGGACAGGGGCTAGGTCCATATATTTT.

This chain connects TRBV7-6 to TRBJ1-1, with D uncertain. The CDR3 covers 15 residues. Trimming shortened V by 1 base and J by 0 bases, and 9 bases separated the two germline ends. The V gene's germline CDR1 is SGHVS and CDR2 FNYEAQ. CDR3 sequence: CASSLEAGLNTEAFF. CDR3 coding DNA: TGTGCCAGCAGCTTAGAGGCGGGTTTGAACACTGAAGCTTTCTTT. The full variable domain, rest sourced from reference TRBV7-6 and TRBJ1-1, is GAGVSQSPRYKVTKRGQDVALRCDPISGHVSLYWYRQALGQGPEFLTYFNYEAQQDKSGLPNDRFSAERPEGSISTLTIQRTEQRDSAMYRCASSLEAGLNTEAFFGQGTRLTVV.

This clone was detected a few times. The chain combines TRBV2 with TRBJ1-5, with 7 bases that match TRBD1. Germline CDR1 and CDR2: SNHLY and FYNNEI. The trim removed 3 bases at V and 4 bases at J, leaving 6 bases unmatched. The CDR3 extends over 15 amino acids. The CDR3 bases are TGTGCCAGCAGTGATACAGGGGAACCGAATCAGCCCCAGCATTTT. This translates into CASSDTGEPNQPQHF.

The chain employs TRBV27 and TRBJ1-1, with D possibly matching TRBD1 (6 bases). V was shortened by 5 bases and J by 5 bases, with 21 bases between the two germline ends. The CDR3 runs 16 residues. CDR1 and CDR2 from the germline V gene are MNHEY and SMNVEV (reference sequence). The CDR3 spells CASSIRGVSLITEAFF. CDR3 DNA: TGTGCCAGCAGTATCAGGGGTGTCAGTTTAATTACTGAAGCTTTCTTT.

CDR3 DNA sequence: TGTGCCAGTAGTATAGGGAGATTCTCCGTTCCCCCAGATACGCAGTATTTT. This gives the protein CASSIGRFSVPPDTQYF. This rearrangement joins TRBV19 to TRBJ2-3; no definite D call. V was cut by 1 base and J by 4 bases, with 18 bases left in between. Germline CDR1 and CDR2: LNHDA and SQIVND (reference sequence). This CDR3 has 17 amino acids. Drawing the rest from reference TRBV19 and TRBJ2-3, the complete variable domain is DGGITQSPKYLFRKEGQNVTLSCEQNLNHDAMYWYRQDPGQGLRLIYYSQIVNDFQKGDIAEGYSVSREKKESFPLTVTSAQKNPTAFYLCASSIGRFSVPPDTQYFGPGTRLTVL.

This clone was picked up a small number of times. CDR3 in DNA: TGTGCCAGCAGCTTAGGTTCAGGGGCCACTGAAGCTTTCTTT. Residues: CASSLGSGATEAFF. The V call is TRBV7-9, the J call TRBJ1-1; D possibly corresponds to TRBD1 (6 bases). Germline V gene data show CDR1 as SEHNR and CDR2 as FQNEAQ (reference sequence). This CDR3 spans 14 amino acids. Trimming cost V 1 base and J 4 bases, with 10 bases left between them.

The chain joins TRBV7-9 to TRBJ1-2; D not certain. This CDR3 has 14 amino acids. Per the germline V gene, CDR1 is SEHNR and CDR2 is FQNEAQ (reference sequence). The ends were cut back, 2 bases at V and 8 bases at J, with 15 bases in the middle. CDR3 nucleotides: TGTGCCAGCAGCTTAAAAGTCGTGAGCTTCGGCTACACCTTC. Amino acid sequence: CASSLKVVSFGYTF.

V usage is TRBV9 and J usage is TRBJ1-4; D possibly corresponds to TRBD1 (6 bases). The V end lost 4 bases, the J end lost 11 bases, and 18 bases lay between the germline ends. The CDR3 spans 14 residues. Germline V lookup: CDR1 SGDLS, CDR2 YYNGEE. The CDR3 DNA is TGTGCCAGCAGCCCCGGGGCAGGGGATGGGAAACTGTTTTTT. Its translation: CASSPGAGDGKLFF.

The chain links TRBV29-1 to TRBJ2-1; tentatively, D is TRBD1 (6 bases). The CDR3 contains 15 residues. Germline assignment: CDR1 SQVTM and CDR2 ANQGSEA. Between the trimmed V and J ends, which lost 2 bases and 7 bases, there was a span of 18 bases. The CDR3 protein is CSVEIVAGVGNEQFF. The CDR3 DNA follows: TGCAGCGTTGAAATAGTGGCAGGGGTGGGAAATGAGCAGTTCTTC.

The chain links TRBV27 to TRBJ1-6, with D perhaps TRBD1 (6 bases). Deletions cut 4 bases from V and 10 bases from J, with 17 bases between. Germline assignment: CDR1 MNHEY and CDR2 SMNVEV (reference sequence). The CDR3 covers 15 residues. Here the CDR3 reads CASSWGQGKGSPLHF. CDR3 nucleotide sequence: TGTGCCAGCAGTTGGGGGCAGGGGAAGGGCTCACCCCTCCACTTT.

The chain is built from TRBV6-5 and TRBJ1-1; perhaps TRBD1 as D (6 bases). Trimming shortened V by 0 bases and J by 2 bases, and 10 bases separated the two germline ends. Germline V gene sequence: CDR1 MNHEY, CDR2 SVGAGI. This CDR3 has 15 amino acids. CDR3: CASSYSRTANTEAFF. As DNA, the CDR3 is TGTGCCAGCAGTTACTCGAGGACAGCAAACACTGAAGCTTTCTTT.

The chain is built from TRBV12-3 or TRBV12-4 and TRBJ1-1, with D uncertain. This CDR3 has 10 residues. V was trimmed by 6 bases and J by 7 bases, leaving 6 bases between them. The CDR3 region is CASRRVEAFF. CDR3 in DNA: TGTGCCAGCAGGAGGGTTGAAGCTTTCTTT.